A single TCR beta chain is shown here with its context. The data originate from a study of blood T cell repertoires in COVID-19. On the study more broadly: COVID-19 samples from acute and convalescent phases originated in the United States, Italy and Spain. PBMCs, B-cell-depleted T cells, or T cells provided the cDNA or gDNA that made up the material.

Original processing methods: Amplifying reference gene primers gave estimates of nucleated cell counts. The protocol was immunoSEQ multiplex PCR, while the TCRdb copy is restricted to in-frame clones and leaves out a portion. For V, J and clone size, that table is used; D and trimming come from the DNA. This table has some 460,000 clones, around 89% appearing once. This TCR came from a woman aged 30 to 39 with acute or convalescent COVID-19. Input material: peripheral blood.

CDR3 sequence (DNA): TGTGCCAGCAGCTCAGACAGGGGAAACGCCGGGGAGCTGTTTTTT. This encodes CASSSDRGNAGELFF. V gene TRBV7-7 combines with J gene TRBJ2-2; 8 bases agree with TRBD1. Germline V gene sequence: CDR1 SSHAT, CDR2 FNYEAQ (reference sequence). Trimming removed 4 bases from V and 6 bases from J; junction bases left unmatched: 7. CDR3 length: 15 residues.